This T cell receptor beta chain was sequenced for a study of blood T cell repertoires in COVID-19. Data came from immunoSEQ multiplex PCR; TCRdb stores just in-frame clones and leaves some out. This sample has some 140,000 clones, with around 73% found just once. There are 14 residues in the CDR3. In germline, CDR1 is SGHAT, CDR2 FQDESV (reference sequence). Trimming cost V 8 bases and J 6 bases, with 17 bases left between them. The chain links TRBV11-1 to TRBJ2-4; D might be TRBD1 (7 bases). This receptor was identified in a man aged 55 to 70 who had recovered from COVID-19. Sequencing input: peripheral blood. The CDR3 sequence is CASSLGGQLNIQYF. The CDR3 DNA reads TGTGCCAGCTCATTGGGGGGACAGCTAAACATTCAGTACTTC.